The next 20 T cell receptor beta chains were all read from a single sample in a study of response to subunit inactivated influenza vaccine (dated by TCRdb to 2016 to 2018). The library was obtained by RT-PCR. The instrument was an Illumina HiSeq 2500. TCRdb trimmed public reads at Q25 via fastp, called clones via MiXCR and kept in-frame beta chains. Identical CDR3 proteins give one entry, which carries the most common genes and DNA. The sample data list almost 250,000 distinct CDR3 sequences, and more than 9% of these were observed just once. The ten biggest clones cover 7.8% of the sample. Sequenced material: non-naive T cells sorted from PBMCs, taken roughly 15 days before vaccination. What the cell subset or site label conveys for this sample: memory T cell fraction. Receptors were obtained from a man in his fifties who received an inactivated influenza vaccine. Donor details come from another sample of the same person, matched by shared clones.

Written as DNA, the CDR3 is TGTGCCAGCAGCCTTAGGGCTAGCGGGGGGGTTACGCAGTATTTT. Its protein is CASSLRASGGVTQYF. V is TRBV9 and J is TRBJ2-3, with 12 nucleotides matching TRBD2. The J segment lost 8 bases and the V segment lost 4 bases, leaving 8 bases of the junction unmatched. The CDR3 has 15 residues. The V gene's germline CDR1 is SGDLS and CDR2 YYNGEE.

V gene TRBV20-1 combines with J gene TRBJ1-2, with 8 bases fitting TRBD1. Losses at the gene ends were 0 bases for V and 4 bases for J; bases not matched to a gene: 4. This CDR3 has 14 residues. Germline V lookup: CDR1 DFQATT, CDR2 SNEGSKA (reference sequence). The CDR3 reads CSARDLQGAYGYTF. As DNA, the CDR3 is TGCAGTGCTAGAGACCTTCAGGGGGCCTATGGCTACACCTTC.

This clonotype showed up many times. The chain has TRBV29-1 and TRBJ1-5; a weak D match, TRBD1 (5 bases). Per the germline V gene, CDR1 is SQVTM and CDR2 is ANQGSEA. Trimming cost V 4 bases and J 2 bases, with 9 bases left between them. The CDR3 contains 13 residues. In DNA, the CDR3 is TGCAGCGTTGGTGGGGGGGGCAATCAGCCCCAGCATTTT. Translation: CSVGGGGNQPQHF.

This clonotype was observed a few times. The chain employs TRBV28 and TRBJ2-7; the D gene could be TRBD1 or TRBD2 (5 bases each). This CDR3 is built from 14 residues. CDR1 and CDR2 (germline): MDHEN, SYDVKM. V lost 3 bases, J lost 2 bases, and 11 bases lay in between. The CDR3 region has the DNA TGTGCCAGCAGTTTTCGGGGCAGGGCCTACGAGCAGTACTTC. Its protein product is CASSFRGRAYEQYF.

V is TRBV28 and J is TRBJ2-7, with TRBD1 identical over 10 bases. Germline trimming cut 5 bases from V and 3 bases from J; bases unmatched to any gene: 7. This CDR3 is 15 amino acids long. CDR1 is MDHEN and CDR2 is SYDVKM in the germline V gene. The CDR3 loop reads CASSAPGQGHYEQYF. The CDR3 region has the DNA TGTGCCAGCAGTGCCCCGGGACAGGGGCACTACGAGCAGTACTTC.

The gene calls are TRBV5-1 and TRBJ1-2; 8 positions match TRBD1. CDR1 is SGHRS and CDR2 is YFSETQ in the germline V gene. Trimming removed 3 bases from V and 6 bases from J; junction bases left unmatched: 7. The CDR3 runs to 14 residues. CDR3 in amino acids: CASSSDRARDGYTF. The CDR3 DNA reads TGCGCCAGCAGCTCGGACAGGGCCAGGGATGGCTACACCTTC.

This clonotype has a count of ten or more. The chain recombines TRBV20-1 with TRBJ2-6, with unresolved D. CDR3 size: 17 residues. From germline, CDR1 is DFQATT and CDR2 SNEGSKA (reference sequence). V gave up 2 bases and J gave up 0 bases, with 14 bases separating them. The CDR3: CSARSAIARSGANVLTF. As DNA, the CDR3 is TGCAGTGCTAGAAGCGCAATAGCCCGCTCTGGGGCCAACGTCCTGACTTTC.

The table lists this clonotype with many counts. The chain recombines TRBV3-1 with TRBJ2-5; D not certain. The germline V gene encodes CDR1 LGHDT and CDR2 YNNKEL (reference sequence). This CDR3 comprises 12 residues. Trimming stripped 1 base from V and 9 bases from J, with 9 bases between. CDR3 bases: TGTGCCAGCAGCCAAGTCGGTATTGCCCAGTACTTC. This gives the protein CASSQVGIAQYF.

The J gene is TRBJ2-5, the V gene TRBV5-2; whether TRBD1, the table's D call, matches the DNA was not checked. TRBV5-2 is listed as a pseudogene. This CDR3 has 16 amino acids. The CDR3 reads CARGPGERGLLETQYF. CDR3 sequence (DNA): TGTGCCAGGGGCCCCGGGGAGCGGGGACTTCTCGAGACCCAGTACTTC.

A few counts support this clonotype. The J gene is TRBJ1-5, the V gene TRBV7-2; D is perhaps TRBD1 (6 bases). Trimming left V 0 bases short and J 6 bases short, with 9 bases between. In germline, CDR1 is SGHTA, CDR2 FQGNSA. CDR3 length: 14 amino acids. In DNA, the CDR3 is TGTGCCAGCAGCTTAGCACAGGGAAGTCAGCCCCAGCATTTT. As protein: CASSLAQGSQPQHF.

This clonotype was detected ten times or more. The chain joins TRBV24-1 to TRBJ2-2; D unclear. The CDR3 spans 11 residues. Between the trimmed V and J ends, which lost 5 bases and 7 bases, there was a span of 4 bases. Germline V gene sequence: CDR1 KGHDR, CDR2 SFDVKD. CDR3: CATSVGGELFF. The CDR3 DNA reads as TGTGCCACCAGTGTCGGCGGGGAGCTGTTTTTT.

The chain carries TRBV5-1 and TRBJ1-1; 7 bases map to TRBD1. The CDR3 runs 13 residues. The V gene end was trimmed by 3 bases and the J gene end by 7 bases; junction bases not matched to a gene: 6. CDR1 is SGHRS and CDR2 is YFSETQ in the germline V gene. The CDR3 protein is CASSWDSRGEAFF. The CDR3 coding sequence is TGCGCCAGCAGCTGGGACAGTAGGGGTGAAGCTTTCTTT.

This clonotype was counted a few times. V usage is TRBV5-6 and J usage is TRBJ1-2; 11 bases are shared with TRBD1. The CDR3 totals 14 residues. Unmatched junction bases numbered 3, after V lost 2 bases and J lost 6 bases. CDR1 SGHDT and CDR2 YYEEEE come from the germline V gene. CDR3 residues: CASSFGTGGHGYTF. In DNA, the CDR3 is TGTGCCAGCAGCTTCGGGACAGGGGGTCATGGCTACACCTTC.

V usage is TRBV5-1 and J usage is TRBJ2-7, with 7 bases identical to TRBD2. Germline values: CDR1 SGHRS, CDR2 YFSETQ. The CDR3 runs 15 residues. V trimming: 4 bases; J trimming: 5 bases; junction bases outside the gene matches: 12. The DNA of the CDR3 is TGCGCCAGCAGCGTACTACCGGGACTACAAAACGAGCAGTACTTC. Protein sequence: CASSVLPGLQNEQYF.

CDR3 in DNA: TGTGCCAGCAGCCTACGGGACCTCCCCCCCAATGAGCAGTTCTTC. This sequence encodes CASSLRDLPPNEQFF. The chain recombines TRBV5-5 with TRBJ2-1; D possibly matches TRBD1 or TRBD2 (5 bases each). The CDR3 has 15 residues. The germline CDR1 and CDR2 sequences are SGHKS and YYEKEE (reference sequence). Between the trimmed V and J ends, which lost 4 bases and 6 bases, there was a span of 17 bases. The full variable domain, rest sourced from reference TRBV5-5 and TRBJ2-1, is DAGVTQSPTHLIKTRGQQVTLRCSPISGHKSVSWYQQVLGQGPQFIFQYYEKEERGRGNFPDRFSARQFPNYSSELNVNALLLGDSALYLCASSLRDLPPNEQFFGPGTRLTVL.

This clonotype occurred a few times. This chain connects TRBV20-1 to TRBJ2-5; 11 nucleotides line up with TRBD2. CDR1 is DFQATT and CDR2 is SNEGSKA in the germline V gene (reference sequence). V was pared by 5 bases and J by 6 bases, with 23 bases of the junction left unmatched. This CDR3 has 19 amino acids. The CDR3 reads CSALTGRVSGRALLKTQYF. The CDR3 region has the DNA TGCAGTGCTCTAACCGGGCGTGTTAGCGGGAGGGCCCTTCTAAAGACCCAGTACTTC.

This clonotype was seen more than once but under ten times. V is TRBV6-1 and J is TRBJ1-1; maybe TRBD1 (6 bases). The CDR3 is 16 amino acids. Germline assignment: CDR1 MNHNS and CDR2 SASEGT. V gave up 6 bases and J gave up 4 bases, with 21 bases separating them. Here the CDR3 DNA reads TGTGCCAGCAGCCTAGGGGGGAGCAGGGTCGTCACTGAAGCTTTCTTT. It yields the protein CASSLGGSRVVTEAFF.

V gene TRBV20-1 combines with J gene TRBJ1-2; D possibly corresponds to TRBD1 (5 bases). This CDR3 region has 15 residues. The germline V gene has CDR1 DFQATT and CDR2 SNEGSKA (reference sequence). V shed 5 bases and J shed 4 bases, with 20 bases lying between them. CDR3 sequence (DNA): TGCAGTGCTGGGACCGGCCTGGGGGTGGGCTATGGCTACACCTTC. Amino acid sequence: CSAGTGLGVGYGYTF.

This clonotype occurred a few times. This rearrangement joins TRBV28 to TRBJ2-1; TRBD2 agrees at 7 bases. With V trimmed by 4 bases and J by 6 bases, 9 bases remained unmatched. Germline lookup yields CDR1 MDHEN and CDR2 SYDVKM. The CDR3 has 15 amino acids. CDR3 nucleotide sequence: TGTGCCAGCAGTTATATGGGGGAGGGGAGCAATGAGCAGTTCTTC. Its protein product is CASSYMGEGSNEQFF.

The chain uses TRBV6-2 or TRBV6-3 and TRBJ2-3, with 7 positions matching TRBD2. From germline, CDR1 is MNHEY and CDR2 SVGEGT. Trimming took 7 bases from V and 0 from J; bases not matched to a gene: 7. The CDR3 extends over 15 amino acids. Here the CDR3 reads CASTYGGTSTDTQYF. In DNA, the CDR3 is TGTGCCAGCACCTACGGGGGGACTAGCACAGATACGCAGTATTTT.